This T cell receptor (beta chain) was recorded in a study of blood T cell repertoires in COVID-19. Study in general: The origin of the acute and convalescent COVID-19 samples was the United States, Italy and Spain.

The CDR3 is 14 residues long. Losses at the gene ends were 2 bases for V and 8 bases for J; bases not matched to a gene: 5. Germline CDR1 and CDR2: MNHEY and SVGEGT. Only in-frame clones appear in the TCRdb table, and some are missing; sequencing was by immunoSEQ multiplex PCR. This sample carries 270,000 or so clones, 86% of them seen once, and the ten largest clones take under 3%. Donors in Cohort 3 who had recovered were those with two negative PCRs, healthcare professional clearance, or resolution of their symptoms. This sequence joins TRBV6-2 or TRBV6-3 and TRBJ2-1, with 8 bases lining up with TRBD2. Material for sequencing was PBMCs or T cells enriched from blood (not recorded which). The origin of this receptor is a woman between 18 and 30 years old who had recovered from COVID-19. CDR3 sequence reads: CASSYAGLAYEQFF. CDR3 nucleotide sequence: TGTGCCAGCAGTTACGCCGGACTAGCCTATGAGCAGTTCTTC.